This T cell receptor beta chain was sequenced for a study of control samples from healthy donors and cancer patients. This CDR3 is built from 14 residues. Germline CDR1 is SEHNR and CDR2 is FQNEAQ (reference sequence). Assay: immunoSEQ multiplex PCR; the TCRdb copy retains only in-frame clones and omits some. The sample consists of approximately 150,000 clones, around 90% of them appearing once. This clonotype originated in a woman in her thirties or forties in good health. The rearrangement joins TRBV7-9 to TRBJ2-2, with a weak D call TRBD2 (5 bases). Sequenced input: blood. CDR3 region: CAKSGRGDTGELFF. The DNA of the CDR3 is TGTGCAAAGAGCGGACGGGGTGACACCGGGGAGCTGTTTTTT. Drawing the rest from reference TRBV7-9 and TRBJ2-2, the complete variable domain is DTGVSQNPRHKITKRGQNVTFRCDPISEHNRLYWYRQTLGQGPEFLTYFQNEAQLEKSRLLSDRFSAERPKGSFSTLEIQRTEQGDSAMYLCAKSGRGDTGELFFGEGSRLTVL.